This TCR beta chain was retrieved from a study of cytomegalovirus exposure and HLA in healthy donors. Notes on the study in general: An analysis done earlier found most TCR beta V segments productive about 87% or about 30% of the time. The authors considered a cluster of highly shared sequence variants likely to be a sequencing artifact. Excluded: some indistinguishable V segments such as TRBV6-2 and TRBV6-3. Trimming of TCR beta V- and J-genes showed a link, identified in a later analysis, to a missense DCLRE1C variant.

The CDR3 covers 16 residues. V lost 8 bases to trimming and J lost 0 bases; unmatched junction nucleotides: 6. Germline-derived CDR1 and CDR2 are MNHNY and SVGAGI (reference sequence). This clone was counted only a few times. The antigen remains undetermined. PCR employed 60 Vbeta and 13 Jbeta primers. Sequencing used immunoSEQ multiplex PCR; TCRdb keeps in-frame clones, though not all of them. The sample lists over 55,000 clones; just under 85% were seen once. Sequencing was done on a sample of PBMCs. The sequence was obtained from a man aged 35 to 55 in good health and CMV-seronegative. J is TRBJ1-5 and V is TRBV6-6, with 11 bases identical to TRBD1. The CDR3 sequence: CASQDRGPYSNQPQHF. The CDR3 nucleotides are TGTGCCAGCCAGGACAGGGGGCCCTATAGCAATCAGCCCCAGCATTTT.